This TCR beta chain was captured in a study of T cell responses to AZD1222 COVID-19 vaccine. Study-wide findings and caveats: Repertoire collection took place solely once the T cell response had peaked. Spike-specific TCR breadth rose after two AZD1222 doses, and depth rose as well.

As for this clone: The antigen is not known.

Trimming cost V 4 bases and J 4 bases, with 7 bases left between them. This CDR3 has 12 amino acids. Per germline, CDR1 MDHEN and CDR2 SYDVKM. Assay: immunoSEQ multiplex PCR; the TCRdb copy retains only in-frame clones and omits some. The sample yields around 190,000 clones, roughly 92% seen once. Material: peripheral blood, obtained on day 0 of AZD1222 vaccination. The TCR comes from an adult in good health. The rearrangement links TRBV28 to TRBJ1-2; unclear D gene. The CDR3 region has the DNA TGTGCCAGCAGTTATGGCGGCTATGGCTACACCTTC. This translates into CASSYGGYGYTF.